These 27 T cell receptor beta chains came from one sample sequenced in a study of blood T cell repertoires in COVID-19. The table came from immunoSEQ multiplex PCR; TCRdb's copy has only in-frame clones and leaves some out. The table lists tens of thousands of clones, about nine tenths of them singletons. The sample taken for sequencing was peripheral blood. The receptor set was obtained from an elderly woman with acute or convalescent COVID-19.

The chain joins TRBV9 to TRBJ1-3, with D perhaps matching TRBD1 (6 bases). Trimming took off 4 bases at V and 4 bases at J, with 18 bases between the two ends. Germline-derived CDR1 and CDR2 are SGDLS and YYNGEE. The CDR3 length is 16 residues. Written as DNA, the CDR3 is TGTGCCAGCAGCCCCTTGGGGGGGCAATCCGGAAACACCATATATTTT. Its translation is CASSPLGGQSGNTIYF.

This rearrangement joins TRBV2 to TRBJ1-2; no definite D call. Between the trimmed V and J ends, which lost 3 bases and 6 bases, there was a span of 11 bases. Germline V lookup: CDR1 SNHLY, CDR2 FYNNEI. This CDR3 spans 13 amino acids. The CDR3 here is CASSEVGYHGYTF. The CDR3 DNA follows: TGTGCCAGCAGTGAGGTCGGGTACCATGGCTACACCTTC.

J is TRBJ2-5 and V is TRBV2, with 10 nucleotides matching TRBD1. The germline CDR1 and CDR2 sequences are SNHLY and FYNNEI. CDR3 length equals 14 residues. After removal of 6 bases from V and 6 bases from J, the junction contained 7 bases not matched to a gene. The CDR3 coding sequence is TGTGCCAGCAGGGGGGGGACAGGGGAAAAGACCCAGTACTTC. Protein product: CASRGGTGEKTQYF.

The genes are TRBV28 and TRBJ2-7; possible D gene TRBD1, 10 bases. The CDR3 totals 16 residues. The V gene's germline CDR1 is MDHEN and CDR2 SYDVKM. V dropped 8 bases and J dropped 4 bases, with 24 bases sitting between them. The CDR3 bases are TGTGCCAGCCGAGCGGGGGGACAGGGGACTTCGTACGAGCAGTACTTC. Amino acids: CASRAGGQGTSYEQYF.

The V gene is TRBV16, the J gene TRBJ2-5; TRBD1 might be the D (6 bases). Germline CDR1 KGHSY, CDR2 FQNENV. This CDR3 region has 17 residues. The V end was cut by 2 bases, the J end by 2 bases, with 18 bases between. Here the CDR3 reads CASSQASFGTLQETQYF. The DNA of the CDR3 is TGTGCCAGCAGCCAAGCTTCTTTCGGGACACTTCAAGAGACCCAGTACTTC.

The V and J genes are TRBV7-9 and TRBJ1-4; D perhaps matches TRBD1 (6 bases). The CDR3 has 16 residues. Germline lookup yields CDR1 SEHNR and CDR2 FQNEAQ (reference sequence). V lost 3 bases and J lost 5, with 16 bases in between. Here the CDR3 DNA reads TGTGCCAGCAGCTTGATACAGGGAGGGTGGAATGAAAAACTGTTTTTT. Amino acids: CASSLIQGGWNEKLFF.

This CDR3 reads CASRPNSQETQYF. The CDR3 nucleotides read TGTGCCAGCAGGCCTAACTCGCAAGAGACCCAGTACTTC. The gene calls are TRBV6-5 and TRBJ2-5; D unclear. CDR3 length: 13 residues. V lost 6 bases to trimming and J lost 2 bases, with 10 bases between them. Germline V gene sequence: CDR1 MNHEY, CDR2 SVGAGI.

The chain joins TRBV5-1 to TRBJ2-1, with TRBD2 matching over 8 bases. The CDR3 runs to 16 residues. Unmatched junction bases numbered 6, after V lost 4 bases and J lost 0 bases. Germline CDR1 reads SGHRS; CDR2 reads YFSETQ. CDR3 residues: CASSPLADISYNEQFF. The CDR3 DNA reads TGCGCCAGCAGCCCACTAGCGGACATCTCCTACAATGAGCAGTTCTTC.

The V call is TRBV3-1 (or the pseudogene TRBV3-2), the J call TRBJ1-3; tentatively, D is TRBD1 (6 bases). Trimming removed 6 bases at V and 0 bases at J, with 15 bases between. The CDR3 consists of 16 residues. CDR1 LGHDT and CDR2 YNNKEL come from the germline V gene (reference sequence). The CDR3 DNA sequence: TGTGCCAGCAGTCCCGAGGGGGTCAGCTCTGGAAACACCATATATTTT. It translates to CASSPEGVSSGNTIYF.

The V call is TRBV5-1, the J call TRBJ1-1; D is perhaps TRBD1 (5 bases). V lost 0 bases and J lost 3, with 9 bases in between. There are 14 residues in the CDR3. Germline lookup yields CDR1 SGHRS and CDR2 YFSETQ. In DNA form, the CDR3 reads TGCGCCAGCAGCTTGGATGCAGGGCACACTGAAGCTTTCTTT. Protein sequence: CASSLDAGHTEAFF.

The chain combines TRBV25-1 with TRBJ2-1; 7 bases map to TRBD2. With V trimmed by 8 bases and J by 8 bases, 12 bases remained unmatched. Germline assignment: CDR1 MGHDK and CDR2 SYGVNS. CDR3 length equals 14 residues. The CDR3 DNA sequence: TGTGCCAGCGGGCGGGCGGGAGCCTCCGATGAGCAGTTCTTC. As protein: CASGRAGASDEQFF.

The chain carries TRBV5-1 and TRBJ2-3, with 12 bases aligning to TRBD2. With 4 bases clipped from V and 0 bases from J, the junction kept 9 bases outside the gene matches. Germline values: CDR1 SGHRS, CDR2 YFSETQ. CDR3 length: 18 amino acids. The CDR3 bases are TGCGCCAGCAGCCTGTGGGGACTAGCGGGCTCTAGCACAGATACGCAGTATTTT. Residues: CASSLWGLAGSSTDTQYF.

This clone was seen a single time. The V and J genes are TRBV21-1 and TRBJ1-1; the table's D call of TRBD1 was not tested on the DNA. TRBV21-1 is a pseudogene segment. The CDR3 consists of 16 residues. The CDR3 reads CASSSIQGARDTEAFF. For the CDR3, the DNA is TGTGCCAGCAGCAGCATACAGGGGGCGAGGGACACTGAAGCTTTCTTT.

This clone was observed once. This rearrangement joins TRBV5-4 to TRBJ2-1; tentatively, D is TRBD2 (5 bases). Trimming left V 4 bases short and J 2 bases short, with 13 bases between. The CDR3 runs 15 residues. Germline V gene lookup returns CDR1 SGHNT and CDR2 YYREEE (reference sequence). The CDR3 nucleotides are TGTGCCAGCAGCCCGGAGGCCCGAGCCTACAATGAGCAGTTCTTC. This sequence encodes CASSPEARAYNEQFF.

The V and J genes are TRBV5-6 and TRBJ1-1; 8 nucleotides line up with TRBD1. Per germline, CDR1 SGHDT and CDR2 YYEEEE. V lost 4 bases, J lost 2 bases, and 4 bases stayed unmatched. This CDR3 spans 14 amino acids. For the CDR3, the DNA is TGTGCCAGCAGCCGTGACAGGGGAAACACTGAAGCTTTCTTT. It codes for CASSRDRGNTEAFF.

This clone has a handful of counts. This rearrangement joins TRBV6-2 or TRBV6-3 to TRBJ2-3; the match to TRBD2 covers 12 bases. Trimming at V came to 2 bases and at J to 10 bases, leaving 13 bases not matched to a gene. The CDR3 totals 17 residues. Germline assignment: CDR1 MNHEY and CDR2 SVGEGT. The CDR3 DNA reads TGTGCCAGCAGTTACCTCCCTAGCGGGGGGGCCGGGGATCCGCAGTATTTT. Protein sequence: CASSYLPSGGAGDPQYF.

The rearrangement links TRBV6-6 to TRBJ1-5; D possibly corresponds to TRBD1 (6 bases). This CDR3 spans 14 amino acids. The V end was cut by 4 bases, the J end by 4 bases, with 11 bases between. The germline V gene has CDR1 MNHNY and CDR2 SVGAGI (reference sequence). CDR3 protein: CASSFGQLNQPQHF. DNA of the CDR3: TGTGCCAGCAGTTTCGGACAGTTAAATCAGCCCCAGCATTTT.

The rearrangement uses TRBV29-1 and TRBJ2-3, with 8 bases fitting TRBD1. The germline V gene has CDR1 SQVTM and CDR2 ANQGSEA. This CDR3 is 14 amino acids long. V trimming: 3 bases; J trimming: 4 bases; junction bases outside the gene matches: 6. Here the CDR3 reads CSVDAGQGADTQYF. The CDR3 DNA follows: TGCAGCGTTGACGCTGGACAGGGAGCAGATACGCAGTATTTT.

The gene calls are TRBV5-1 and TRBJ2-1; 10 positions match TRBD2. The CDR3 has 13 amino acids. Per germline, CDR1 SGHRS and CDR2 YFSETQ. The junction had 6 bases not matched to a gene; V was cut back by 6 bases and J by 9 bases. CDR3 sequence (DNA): TGCGCCAGCAATGAGCGGGAGGGGAGTGAGCAGTTCTTC. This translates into CASNEREGSEQFF.

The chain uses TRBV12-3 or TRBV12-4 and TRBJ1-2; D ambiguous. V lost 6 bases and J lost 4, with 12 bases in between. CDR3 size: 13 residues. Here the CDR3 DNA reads TGTGCCAGCAGGCAATCGGGGAGCTATGGCTACACCTTC. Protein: CASRQSGSYGYTF.

The CDR3 coding sequence is TGTGCCAGCAGCGAAGCTACAGGGGAGGGAAACACCATATATTTT. It specifies CASSEATGEGNTIYF. The genes are TRBV7-3 and TRBJ1-3, with 7 bases fitting TRBD1. Germline lookup yields CDR1 SGHTA and CDR2 FQGTGA. This CDR3 spans 15 amino acids. The V and J ends lost 5 bases and 4 bases, in that order; junction bases with no gene match: 8.

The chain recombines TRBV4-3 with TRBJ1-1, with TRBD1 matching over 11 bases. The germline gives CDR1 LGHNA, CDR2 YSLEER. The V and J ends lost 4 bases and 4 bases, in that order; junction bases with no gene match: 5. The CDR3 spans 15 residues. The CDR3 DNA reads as TGCGCCAGCAGCCGCCTAGGGACAGGGGGCACTGAAGCTTTCTTT. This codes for CASSRLGTGGTEAFF.

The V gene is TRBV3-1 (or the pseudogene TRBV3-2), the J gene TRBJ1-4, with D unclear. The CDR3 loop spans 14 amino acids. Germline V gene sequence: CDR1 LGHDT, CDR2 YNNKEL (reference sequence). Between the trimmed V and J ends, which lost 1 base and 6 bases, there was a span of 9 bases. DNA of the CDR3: TGTGCCAGCAGCCAAGCTGGCGGGGATGAAAAACTGTTTTTT. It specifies CASSQAGGDEKLFF.

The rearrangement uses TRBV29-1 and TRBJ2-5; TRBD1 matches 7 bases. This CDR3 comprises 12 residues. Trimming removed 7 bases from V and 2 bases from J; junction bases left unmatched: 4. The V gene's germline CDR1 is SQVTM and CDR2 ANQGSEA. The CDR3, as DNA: TGCAGCGCGTGGGGACAGCAAGAGACCCAGTACTTC. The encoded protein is CSAWGQQETQYF.

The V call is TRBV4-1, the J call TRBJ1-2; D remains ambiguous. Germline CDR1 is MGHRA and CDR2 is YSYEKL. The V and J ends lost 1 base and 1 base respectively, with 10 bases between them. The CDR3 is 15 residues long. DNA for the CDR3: TGCGCCAGCAGCCAAGTCATGAGCGTTAACTATGGCTACACCTTC. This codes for CASSQVMSVNYGYTF.

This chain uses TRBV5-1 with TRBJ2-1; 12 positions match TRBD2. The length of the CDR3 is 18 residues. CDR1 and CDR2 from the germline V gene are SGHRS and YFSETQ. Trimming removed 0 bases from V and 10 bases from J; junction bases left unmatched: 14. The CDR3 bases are TGCGCCAGCAGCTTGGCCATCGGACTAGCGGGGCGCGGGCGGGAGCAGTTCTTC. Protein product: CASSLAIGLAGRGREQFF.

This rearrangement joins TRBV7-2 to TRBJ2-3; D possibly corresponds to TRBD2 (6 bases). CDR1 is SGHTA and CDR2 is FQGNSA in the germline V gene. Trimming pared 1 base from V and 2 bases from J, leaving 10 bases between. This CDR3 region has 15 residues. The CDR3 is CASSLVAGPTDTQYF. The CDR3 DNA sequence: TGTGCCAGCAGCTTAGTGGCGGGGCCCACAGATACGCAGTATTTT.